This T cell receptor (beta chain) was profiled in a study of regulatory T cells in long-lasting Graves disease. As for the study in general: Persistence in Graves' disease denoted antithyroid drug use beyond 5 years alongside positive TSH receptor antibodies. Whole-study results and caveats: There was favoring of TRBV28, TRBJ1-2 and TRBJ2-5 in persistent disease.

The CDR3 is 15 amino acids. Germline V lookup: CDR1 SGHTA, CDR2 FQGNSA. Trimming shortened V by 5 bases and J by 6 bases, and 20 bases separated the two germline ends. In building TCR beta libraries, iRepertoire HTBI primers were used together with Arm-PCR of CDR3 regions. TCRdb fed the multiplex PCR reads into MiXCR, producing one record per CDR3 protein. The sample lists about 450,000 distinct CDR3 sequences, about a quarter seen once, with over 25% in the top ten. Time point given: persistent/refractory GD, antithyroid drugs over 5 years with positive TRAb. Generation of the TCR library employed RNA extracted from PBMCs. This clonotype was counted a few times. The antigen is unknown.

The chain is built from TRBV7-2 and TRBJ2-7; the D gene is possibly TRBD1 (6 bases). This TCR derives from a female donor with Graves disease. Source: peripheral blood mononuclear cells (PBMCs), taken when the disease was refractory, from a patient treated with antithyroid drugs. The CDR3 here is CASSQVGQGITEQYF. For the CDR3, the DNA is TGTGCCAGCAGCCAAGTAGGTCAGGGGATTACCGAGCAGTACTTC.